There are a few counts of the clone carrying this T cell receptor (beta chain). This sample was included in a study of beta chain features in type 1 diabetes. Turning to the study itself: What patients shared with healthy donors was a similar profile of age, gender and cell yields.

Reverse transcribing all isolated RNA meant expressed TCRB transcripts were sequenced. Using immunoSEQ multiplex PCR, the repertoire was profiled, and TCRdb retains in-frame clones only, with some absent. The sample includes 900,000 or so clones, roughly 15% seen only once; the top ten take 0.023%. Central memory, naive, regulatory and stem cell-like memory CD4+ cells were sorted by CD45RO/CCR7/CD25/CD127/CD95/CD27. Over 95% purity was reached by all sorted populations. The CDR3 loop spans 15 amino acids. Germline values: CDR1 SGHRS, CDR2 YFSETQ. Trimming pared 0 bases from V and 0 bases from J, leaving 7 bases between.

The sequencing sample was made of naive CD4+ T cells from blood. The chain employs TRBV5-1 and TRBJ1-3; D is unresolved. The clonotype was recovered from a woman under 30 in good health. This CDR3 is CASSLDGNSGNTIYF. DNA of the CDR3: TGCGCCAGCAGCTTGGACGGGAACTCTGGAAACACCATATATTTT. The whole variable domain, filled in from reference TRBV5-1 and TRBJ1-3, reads KAGVTQTPRYLIKTRGQQVTLSCSPISGHRSVSWYQQTPGQGLQFLFEYFSETQRNKGNFPGRFSGRQFSNSRSEMNVSTLELGDSALYLCASSLDGNSGNTIYFGEGSWLTVV.